These 16 T cell receptor beta chains share one sample of origin, sequenced in a study of a mutant IDH1 vaccine in newly diagnosed glioma. Clones were read by immunoSEQ multiplex PCR, and TCRdb kept only the in-frame ones, dropping some. The sample has roughly 36,000 clones; 88% are singletons. Antigen specificity for these receptors is unknown. Indicated time point: week 23, last vaccination. Vaccination comprised doses that each held 300 ug of mutant IDH1 20-mer peptide, plus topical imiquimod. This material consisted of PBMCs, taken from a glioma patient whose treatment included an IDH1 peptide vaccine. The source is a man aged 35-49 years with glioma.

This chain joins TRBV28 and TRBJ1-1, with D possibly being TRBD1 (5 bases). Trimming took off 7 bases at V and 5 bases at J, with 17 bases between the two ends. The CDR3 totals 14 residues. Germline V lookup: CDR1 MDHEN, CDR2 SYDVKM. The DNA for the CDR3 is TGTGCCAGCACCTCTACCGGGGCAGGTACTGAAGCTTTCTTT. Translation gives CASTSTGAGTEAFF. The complete variable domain, with remaining parts taken from reference TRBV28 and TRBJ1-1, reads DVKVTQSSRYLVKRTGEKVFLECVQDMDHENMFWYRQDPGLGLRLIYFSYDVKMKEKGDIPEGYSVSREKKERFSLILESASTNQTSMYLCASTSTGAGTEAFFGQGTRLTVV.

The rearrangement uses TRBV2 and TRBJ2-3, with D uncertain. Trimming took 6 bases from V and 2 from J, leaving 12 bases between them. The V gene's germline CDR1 is SNHLY and CDR2 FYNNEI. CDR3 size: 14 residues. Written as DNA, the CDR3 is TGTGCCAGCAGCGTCCTTAGGCACACAGATACGCAGTATTTT. Translating gives CASSVLRHTDTQYF.

V gene TRBV10-2 combines with J gene TRBJ1-5; possible D gene TRBD1, 5 bases. CDR1 and CDR2 from the germline V gene are WSHSY and SAAADI. The CDR3 totals 17 residues. With 5 bases removed from V and 5 bases from J, the gap between germline ends came to 22 bases. The CDR3 protein is CASSPSLRDSYHQPQHF. The CDR3 region has the DNA TGCGCCAGCAGTCCCAGCCTTAGGGACTCCTATCATCAGCCCCAGCATTTT.

About this clone: Different DNA sequences within this sample yield the same CDR3. The V and J genes are TRBV5-1 and TRBJ1-1; TRBD1 agrees at 9 bases. Germline V gene data show CDR1 as SGHRS and CDR2 as YFSETQ. The CDR3 contains 17 residues. V lost 0 bases, J lost 1 base, and 7 bases stayed unmatched. Written as DNA, the CDR3 is TGCGCCAGCAGCTTGGCCTTGGGGACAGGGCAGAACACTGAAGCTTTCTTT. Residues: CASSLALGTGQNTEAFF.

J is TRBJ1-2 and V is TRBV6-4; possible D gene TRBD1, 6 bases. Germline V gives CDR1 MRHNA, CDR2 SNTAGT. CDR3 length: 17 amino acids. V lost 0 bases and J 5 bases, leaving 19 bases between the germline ends. CDR3 sequence: CASSDSVIGQTVYGYTF. In DNA form, the CDR3 reads TGTGCCAGCAGTGACTCGGTCATAGGACAGACAGTTTATGGCTACACCTTC.

V is TRBV7-9 and J is TRBJ2-2; 8 bases map to TRBD1. The CDR3 is made up of 19 amino acids. Germline CDR1 is SEHNR and CDR2 is FQNEAQ (reference sequence). The V gene end was trimmed by 3 bases and the J gene end by 4 bases; junction bases not matched to a gene: 16. This CDR3 reads CASSFLGQGHVPGTGELFF. As DNA, the CDR3 is TGTGCCAGCAGCTTCCTCGGACAGGGTCATGTTCCGGGCACCGGGGAGCTGTTTTTT.

Concerning this clone: The sample has other DNA sequences that encode this CDR3 too. This chain links TRBV6-1 with TRBJ2-3, with 9 bases matching TRBD1. V lost 1 base, J lost 4 bases, and 0 bases stayed unmatched. This CDR3 is 14 amino acids long. CDR1 is MNHNS and CDR2 is SASEGT in the germline V gene. CDR3 protein: CASSEGQGADTQYF. CDR3 DNA sequence: TGTGCCAGCAGTGAAGGACAGGGGGCAGATACGCAGTATTTT.

The V call is TRBV5-1, the J call TRBJ2-7, with D possibly matching TRBD2 (6 bases). V was trimmed by 4 bases and J by 3 bases, leaving 20 bases between them. Germline CDR1 SGHRS, CDR2 YFSETQ. The CDR3 has 16 amino acids. CDR3 amino acids: CASSERRGASFYEQYF. CDR3 bases: TGCGCCAGCAGCGAGAGGAGGGGCGCATCCTTCTACGAGCAGTACTTC.

The CDR3, as DNA: TGTGCCAGCAGCTCAGGACTAGCGGGGATCGGTGCCGGGGAGCTGTTTTTT. Amino acids: CASSSGLAGIGAGELFF. The chain has TRBV5-5 and TRBJ2-2; 12 bases are shared with TRBD2. V shed 3 bases and J 6 bases; nucleotides not matched to a gene: 9. Germline V gene sequence: CDR1 SGHKS, CDR2 YYEKEE (reference sequence). The CDR3 consists of 17 residues.

The J gene is TRBJ1-4, the V gene TRBV5-1, with TRBD1 as a possible D gene (5 bases). Germline-derived CDR1 and CDR2 are SGHRS and YFSETQ. Trimming took off 4 bases at V and 6 bases at J, with 13 bases between the two ends. The CDR3 extends over 14 amino acids. The CDR3 DNA follows: TGCGCCAGCAGCCCGGAGGGCAGGGATGAAAAACTGTTTTTT. This sequence encodes CASSPEGRDEKLFF.

The CDR3 sequence is CASSDGQNEQYV. CDR3 nucleotides: TGCGCCAGCAGTGACGGACAGAACGAGCAGTACGTC. The chain combines TRBV10-1 with TRBJ2-7; D perhaps matches TRBD1 (6 bases). Between the trimmed V and J ends, which lost 3 bases and 5 bases, there was a span of 8 bases. The CDR3 spans 12 residues. The germline V gene has CDR1 WNHNN and CDR2 SYGVQD (reference sequence).

The chain joins TRBV10-3 to TRBJ2-1; 10 bases are a match to TRBD2. V lost 8 bases and J lost 5; bases outside the gene matches: 9. Germline CDR1 is ENHRY and CDR2 is SYGVKD. The CDR3 runs 15 residues. The CDR3 region is CAIGSSSGSDNEQFF. The DNA for the CDR3 is TGTGCCATCGGCAGTTCTAGCGGGAGTGACAATGAGCAGTTCTTC.

This clone came up once. V and J are TRBV7-2 and TRBJ2-7; 11 positions match TRBD2. J lost 7 bases, V lost 4 bases, and 9 bases had no gene match. The CDR3 covers 15 residues. Looked up from germline, CDR1 is SGHTA and CDR2 is FQGNSA. CDR3 nucleotides: TGTGCCAGCAGCTCCATAGCGGGAGGGCCGTTTGAGCAGTACTTC. Translation: CASSSIAGGPFEQYF.

The V gene is TRBV19, the J gene TRBJ2-2; D is undetermined. Trimming shortened V by 6 bases and J by 0 bases, and 14 bases separated the two germline ends. Germline loops: CDR1 LNHDA, CDR2 SQIVND (reference sequence). The CDR3 has 16 residues. The CDR3 protein is CASSRSAATNTGELFF. The DNA of the CDR3 is TGTGCCAGTAGCCGCTCGGCGGCCACGAACACCGGGGAGCTGTTTTTT.

This chain uses TRBV2 with TRBJ1-5, with 7 bases fitting TRBD1. The length of the CDR3 is 16 residues. Germline CDR1 reads SNHLY; CDR2 reads FYNNEI. Trimming took 7 bases from V and 6 from J; bases not matched to a gene: 15. The CDR3: CASTRTSGGRGQPQHF. The CDR3 region has the DNA TGTGCCAGCACCAGAACATCAGGGGGTCGGGGTCAGCCCCAGCATTTT.

The V gene is TRBV28, the J gene TRBJ2-7; D might be TRBD1 or TRBD2, each matching 5 bases. Looked up from germline, CDR1 is MDHEN and CDR2 is SYDVKM. V was cut by 1 base and J by 3 bases, with 10 bases left in between. The CDR3 is 14 residues long. Here the CDR3 reads CASSLSPGRYEQYV. The CDR3 coding sequence is TGTGCCAGCAGTTTATCCCCGGGGCGCTACGAGCAGTACGTC.